This T cell receptor (beta chain) was sequenced in a study of cytomegalovirus exposure and HLA in healthy donors. Whole-study results and caveats: Analyzed later, association rates of TCRs varied across HLA loci, with DRB1 most and HLA-C fewest.

As to this clone: Its specificity is unknown.

Primers: 60 Vbeta forward and 13 Jbeta reverse. Methods used by the authors: Counted up in a later analysis, unique TCR beta chains came to some 72 million, with around 9.9 million shared. Repertoires were generated with immunoSEQ multiplex PCR, while TCRdb's copy carries only in-frame clones and drops some. Clonal size and the V and J genes are those of that table, whereas D and trimming came from the DNA. The data hold 65,000 to 100,000 clones, with more than 75% observed a single time. Germline-derived CDR1 and CDR2 are LNHDA and SQIVND (reference sequence). CDR3 length: 14 residues. The V gene lost 3 bases and the J gene lost 6 bases, with 14 bases spanning the gap.

This chain uses TRBV19 with TRBJ1-1, with a weak D call TRBD1 (6 bases). The TCR comes from a woman aged 40 to 50 in good health and CMV-seropositive. The sequenced sample consisted of PBMCs. The CDR3 nucleotides read TGTGCCAGTAGTATCGATACACAGGGCGCTGAAGCTTTCTTT. Its protein is CASSIDTQGAEAFF.